This T cell receptor (beta chain) appears in the sequencing data of a study of resident and recirculating memory T cells in vitiligo. Turning to the study itself: No cells were sorted; samples were homogenized just before genomic DNA extraction.

Sequencing used immunoSEQ multiplex PCR; TCRdb keeps in-frame clones, though not all of them. The sample includes about 42,000 clones, 80% to 95% of them seen just once. The CDR3 spans 15 residues. Looked up from germline, CDR1 is LNHDA and CDR2 is SQIVND (reference sequence). Trimming pared 8 bases from V and 4 bases from J, leaving 20 bases between. This chain connects TRBV19 to TRBJ1-1; D possibly corresponds to TRBD1 (6 bases). This receptor was identified in a male donor with vitiligo. The sequenced sample consisted of blood. In nucleotides, the CDR3 is TGTGCCAGTTCCGACTGGGGGCCAGGTCGCACTGAAGCTTTCTTT. The encoded protein is CASSDWGPGRTEAFF. The complete variable domain, with remaining parts taken from reference TRBV19 and TRBJ1-1, reads DGGITQSPKYLFRKEGQNVTLSCEQNLNHDAMYWYRQDPGQGLRLIYYSQIVNDFQKGDIAEGYSVSREKKESFPLTVTSAQKNPTAFYLCASSDWGPGRTEAFFGQGTRLTVV.